The 25 T cell receptor beta chains below come from one sample, sequenced in a study of OX40 agonist ivuxolimab in advanced cancers. Using immunoSEQ multiplex PCR, the repertoire was profiled, and TCRdb retains in-frame clones only, with some absent. The sample has 46,000 or so clones; roughly four fifths are singletons. Sequencing used CD4+ or CD8+ T cells sorted from blood, obtained in a trial of the OX40 agonist ivuxolimab. These receptors all stem from an adult with an advanced solid tumor such as melanoma, head and neck, liver or kidney cancer.

The J gene is TRBJ2-1, the V gene TRBV30; no definite D call. Germline CDR1 and CDR2: GTSNPN and SVGIG (reference sequence). Trimming removed 0 bases from V and 9 bases from J, with 9 bases in between. There are 12 residues in the CDR3. CDR3 in DNA: TGTGCCTGGAGTGTACGTTCGGGTGAGCAGTTCTTC. Protein sequence: CAWSVRSGEQFF. Full variable domain (rest looked up from reference TRBV30 and TRBJ2-1): SQTIHQWPATLVQPVGSPLSLECTVEGTSNPNLYWYRQAAGRGLQLLFYSVGIGQISSEVPQNLSASRPQDRQFILSSKKLLLSDSGFYLCAWSVRSGEQFFGPGTRLTVL.

This clone was detected a few times. V usage is TRBV6-1 and J usage is TRBJ2-1; 9 nucleotides line up with TRBD2. The CDR3 has 15 residues. The V segment lost 6 bases and the J segment 10 bases; nucleotides outside the gene matches: 13. Germline-derived CDR1 and CDR2 are MNHNS and SASEGT. CDR3 sequence reads: CASRSGDSGSGEQFF. The CDR3 bases are TGTGCCAGCAGGTCGGGGGATAGCGGGAGTGGCGAGCAGTTCTTC.

CDR3 residues: CASSRQGEEGYTF. The CDR3 DNA follows: TGTGCCAGCAGCAGACAGGGTGAGGAAGGCTACACCTTC. The chain employs TRBV11-2 and TRBJ1-2; 7 positions match TRBD1. Germline V gene data show CDR1 as SGHAT and CDR2 as FQNNGV. V shed 5 bases and J 8 bases; nucleotides not matched to a gene: 8. The CDR3 spans 13 residues.

The chain couples TRBV29-1 to TRBJ1-1, with a possible D match to TRBD1 (5 bases). Germline V gives CDR1 SQVTM, CDR2 ANQGSEA. The CDR3 runs to 14 residues. V was pared by 3 bases and J by 4 bases, with 15 bases between. The CDR3 coding sequence is TGCAGCGTTGATTTGGCAGGGAAGATCACTGAAGCTTTCTTT. Translating gives CSVDLAGKITEAFF.

This chain links TRBV7-9 with TRBJ1-5, with no clear D. The CDR3 is 13 residues long. V dropped 5 bases and J dropped 7 bases, with 12 bases sitting between them. Germline V gene sequence: CDR1 SEHNR, CDR2 FQNEAQ (reference sequence). CDR3 in amino acids: CASSLGGYQPQHF. The CDR3 coding sequence is TGTGCCAGCAGCCTAGGAGGGTACCAGCCCCAGCATTTT. The entire variable domain, with the rest obtained from reference TRBV7-9 and TRBJ1-5, is as follows: DTGVSQNPRHKITKRGQNVTFRCDPISEHNRLYWYRQTLGQGPEFLTYFQNEAQLEKSRLLSDRFSAERPKGSFSTLEIQRTEQGDSAMYLCASSLGGYQPQHFGDGTRLSIL.

The rearrangement links TRBV30 to TRBJ2-3; possibly TRBD1 for D (5 bases). Trimming pared 5 bases from V and 0 bases from J, leaving 15 bases between. Germline V CDR1 and CDR2: GTSNPN, SVGIG (reference sequence). This CDR3 spans 15 amino acids. The CDR3 loop is CAWGNKGASTDTQYF. Written as DNA, the CDR3 is TGTGCCTGGGGTAATAAAGGGGCTAGCACAGATACGCAGTATTTT.

The CDR3 DNA reads as TGTGCCTGGAATCCAAAGGGGGACACCTACAATGAGCAGTTCTTC. This codes for CAWNPKGDTYNEQFF. The chain is built from TRBV30 and TRBJ2-1, with TRBD1 as a possible D gene (6 bases). Germline-derived CDR1 and CDR2 are GTSNPN and SVGIG (reference sequence). V lost 4 bases and J 2 bases, leaving 15 bases between the germline ends. This CDR3 contains 15 residues.

The CDR3 DNA reads TGTGCCAGCAGCCAAGATCGGCAGAACACTGAAGCTTTCTTT. It specifies CASSQDRQNTEAFF. The V gene is TRBV4-2, the J gene TRBJ1-1; no clear D gene. The germline gives CDR1 LGHNA, CDR2 YNFKEQ. The CDR3 extends over 14 amino acids. With 0 bases removed from V and 1 base from J, the gap between germline ends came to 6 bases.

The V call is TRBV19, the J call TRBJ2-1, with 12 bases identical to TRBD2. Looked up from germline, CDR1 is LNHDA and CDR2 is SQIVND (reference sequence). The V gene end was trimmed by 5 bases and the J gene end by 8 bases; junction bases not matched to a gene: 10. The CDR3 consists of 16 residues. For the CDR3, the DNA is TGTGCCAGTAGTTTCGGACTAGCGGGAATGCGCTATGAGCAGTTCTTC. It yields the protein CASSFGLAGMRYEQFF.

The rearrangement links TRBV18 to TRBJ2-5; D gene uncertain. CDR1 and CDR2 from the germline V gene are KGHSH and LQKENI. The CDR3 extends over 14 amino acids. V lost 2 bases to trimming and J lost 2 bases, with 9 bases between them. The CDR3 is CASSPLGFQETQYF. CDR3 nucleotide sequence: TGTGCCAGCTCACCATTGGGCTTTCAAGAGACCCAGTACTTC.

The chain couples TRBV2 to TRBJ1-3; 11 nucleotides match TRBD1. The CDR3 totals 15 residues. The germline gives CDR1 SNHLY, CDR2 FYNNEI. V shed 6 bases, J shed 2 bases, and the junction held 3 bases outside the gene matches. The CDR3 DNA sequence: TGTGCCAGCAGAACGGGACAGGGGGCTGGAAACACCATATATTTT. Residues: CASRTGQGAGNTIYF. The variable domain in full, with the rest retrieved from reference TRBV2 and TRBJ1-3, is EPEVTQTPSHQVTQMGQEVILRCVPISNHLYFYWYRQILGQKVEFLVSFYNNEISEKSEIFDDQFSVERPDGSNFTLKIRSTKLEDSAMYFCASRTGQGAGNTIYFGEGSWLTVV.

The chain carries TRBV6-6 and TRBJ1-1, with a tentative D call TRBD1 (5 bases). Trimming stripped 8 bases from V and 4 bases from J, with 17 bases between. CDR3 length: 14 amino acids. Germline V gene lookup returns CDR1 MNHNY and CDR2 SVGAGI (reference sequence). The CDR3 loop is CASYQRVRGTEAFF. CDR3 DNA: TGTGCCAGCTATCAGCGGGTGAGGGGCACTGAAGCTTTCTTT.

The rearrangement joins TRBV25-1 to TRBJ1-5, with no clear D. This CDR3 has 14 amino acids. The V and J ends lost 5 bases and 0 bases respectively, with 8 bases between them. The V gene's germline CDR1 is MGHDK and CDR2 SYGVNS. CDR3 sequence reads: CASSSVNSNQPQHF. In DNA, the CDR3 is TGTGCCAGCAGTTCCGTCAATAGCAATCAGCCCCAGCATTTT.

The chain links TRBV5-6 to TRBJ1-2; D perhaps matches TRBD1 (5 bases). Per the germline V gene, CDR1 is SGHDT and CDR2 is YYEEEE. The CDR3 consists of 14 residues. With 4 bases removed from V and 7 bases from J, the gap between germline ends came to 17 bases. This CDR3 reads CASSVYTRGAGYTF. CDR3 sequence (DNA): TGTGCCAGCAGCGTGTACACCCGAGGGGCTGGCTACACCTTC.

Only a few counts were recorded for this clone. This chain uses TRBV28 with TRBJ1-2; D call uncertain. V lost 6 bases, J lost 4 bases, and 9 bases lay in between. Germline V lookup: CDR1 MDHEN, CDR2 SYDVKM. The CDR3 length is 12 residues. CDR3 protein: CASSLVGYGYTF. The CDR3 bases are TGTGCCAGCAGCCTGGTTGGCTATGGCTACACCTTC.

This clone is categorized as medium-sized (0.01 to 0.1%). This chain joins TRBV28 and TRBJ1-1; possible D gene TRBD1, 5 bases. Trimming shortened V by 4 bases and J by 0 bases, and 9 bases separated the two germline ends. The CDR3 is 14 amino acids. Germline CDR1 and CDR2: MDHEN and SYDVKM. For the CDR3, the DNA is TGTGCCAGCAGTTGGACACCCATGAACACTGAAGCTTTCTTT. Its translation is CASSWTPMNTEAFF.

The J gene is TRBJ2-2, the V gene TRBV30; 12 bases are shared with TRBD2. The CDR3 consists of 15 residues. Germline lookup yields CDR1 GTSNPN and CDR2 SVGIG (reference sequence). Trimming cost V 4 bases and J 6 bases; bases outside gene matches: 6. The CDR3 spells CAWTSGRGGSGELFF. As DNA, the CDR3 is TGTGCCTGGACTAGCGGGAGGGGCGGGTCCGGGGAGCTGTTTTTT.

The table lists this clone with a few counts. The gene calls are TRBV7-2 and TRBJ2-1; no clear D gene. Germline V lookup: CDR1 SGHTA, CDR2 FQGNSA. The CDR3 has 13 residues. V lost 1 base, J lost 10 bases, and 11 bases lay in between. In nucleotides, the CDR3 is TGTGCCAGCAGCTTAGTTAGCCTGGGCGAGCAGTTCTTC. It encodes CASSLVSLGEQFF.

This chain connects TRBV18 to TRBJ2-3, with D tentatively TRBD1 (6 bases). CDR3 size: 13 residues. Germline V gene lookup returns CDR1 KGHSH and CDR2 LQKENI. The germline V and J ends were trimmed by 8 bases and 3 bases, with 12 bases remaining between them. CDR3 in DNA: TGTGCCAGCCAACGAACAGGGACAGATACGCAGTATTTT. Translation gives CASQRTGTDTQYF.

This clone was detected once. This rearrangement joins TRBV7-2 to TRBJ2-1; the match to TRBD2 covers 9 bases. Germline V gene lookup returns CDR1 SGHTA and CDR2 FQGNSA. CDR3 length: 14 residues. Trimming cost V 3 bases and J 9 bases; bases outside gene matches: 6. The CDR3 reads CASSFTSGRVEQFF. CDR3 bases: TGTGCCAGCAGCTTTACTAGCGGGCGGGTTGAGCAGTTCTTC.

This sequence joins TRBV19 and TRBJ1-4; 10 bases match TRBD1. This CDR3 is built from 14 residues. V dropped 8 bases and J dropped 5; count of bases not matched to a gene: 5. Germline values: CDR1 LNHDA, CDR2 SQIVND (reference sequence). The CDR3, as DNA: TGTGCCAGTCGACTGGGACAGGGGAATGAAAAACTGTTTTTT. This sequence encodes CASRLGQGNEKLFF.

This chain links TRBV28 with TRBJ2-7; 12 bases map to TRBD2. J lost 3 bases, V lost 6 bases, and 21 bases had no gene match. This CDR3 is built from 20 residues. Germline CDR1 MDHEN, CDR2 SYDVKM. This CDR3 is CASSLPGASGRAYLVYEQYF. As DNA, the CDR3 is TGTGCCAGCAGCCTTCCTGGGGCTAGCGGGAGGGCTTATCTCGTCTACGAGCAGTACTTC.

V usage is TRBV6-1 and J usage is TRBJ1-1; D might be TRBD1 (6 bases). Germline V gene data show CDR1 as MNHNS and CDR2 as SASEGT. The CDR3 length is 13 residues. V lost 6 bases and J lost 4, with 12 bases in between. CDR3 protein: CASSGRGFTEAFF. The CDR3 DNA reads as TGTGCCAGCAGCGGCAGGGGCTTCACTGAAGCTTTCTTT.

J is TRBJ1-1 and V is TRBV27; D gene uncertain. There are 13 residues in the CDR3. Per the germline V gene, CDR1 is MNHEY and CDR2 is SMNVEV (reference sequence). The V end lost 8 bases, the J end lost 8 bases, and 18 bases lay between the germline ends. CDR3 residues: CASGKLPSGEAFF. DNA of the CDR3: TGTGCCAGCGGTAAACTACCTTCCGGGGAAGCTTTCTTT.

The CDR3 protein is CASSRETQYF. Written as DNA, the CDR3 is TGTGCCAGCAGTCGGGAGACCCAGTACTTC. J is TRBJ2-5 and V is TRBV28; D ambiguous. This CDR3 contains 10 residues. V was clipped by 5 bases and J by 5 bases, with 3 bases between them. Germline CDR1 MDHEN, CDR2 SYDVKM.